This passage covers 25 T cell receptor beta chains from one sample sequenced in a study of regulatory T cells in long-lasting Graves disease. Construction of TCR beta libraries relied on iRepertoire HTBI primers and on Arm-PCR targeting CDR3 regions. TCRdb re-analysed the multiplex PCR reads in MiXCR, keeping a single row per CDR3 protein. Of 500,000 to 700,000 distinct CDR3 sequences listed, about 32% are singletons. Regarding time point: persistent/refractory GD, antithyroid drugs over 5 years with positive TRAb. Researchers made the TCR library from RNA that was extracted from PBMCs. Sequencing used peripheral blood mononuclear cells (PBMCs), obtained when the disease was refractory, from a patient treated with antithyroid drugs. These receptor sequences come from a female donor with Graves disease.

This clonotype has at least ten counts. The chain employs TRBV6-2 or TRBV6-3 and TRBJ1-2; TRBD1 might be the D (6 bases). Germline-derived CDR1 and CDR2 are MNHEY and SVGEGT. The ends were cut back, 5 bases at V and 0 bases at J, with 13 bases in the middle. The CDR3 spans 15 residues. This CDR3 reads CASSNQPGANYGYTF. Here the CDR3 DNA reads TGTGCCAGCAGTAATCAGCCAGGGGCTAACTATGGCTACACCTTC.

The gene calls are TRBV18 and TRBJ2-5, with D unclear. The germline gives CDR1 KGHSH, CDR2 LQKENI. Trimming shortened V by 3 bases and J by 3 bases, and 5 bases separated the two germline ends. This CDR3 spans 12 amino acids. In DNA, the CDR3 is TGTGCCAGCTCACCCCAGGAAGAGACCCAGTACTTC. Translated: CASSPQEETQYF.

This clonotype appeared a single time. This CDR3 reads CATNSGTGELFF. In DNA, the CDR3 is TGTGCCACCAACTCAGGGACCGGGGAGCTGTTTTTT. The rearrangement joins TRBV24-1 to TRBJ2-2, with D possibly being TRBD1 (5 bases). CDR3 size: 12 residues. Per the germline V gene, CDR1 is KGHDR and CDR2 is SFDVKD. V gave up 8 bases and J gave up 5 bases, with 8 bases separating them.

This clonotype was recorded many times. One junction end does not reproduce the germline sequence, and a read error may be involved. V gene TRBV2 combines with J gene TRBJ2-5; no reliable D call. The germline CDR1 and CDR2 sequences are SNHLY and FYNNEI. There are 11 residues in the CDR3. In DNA form, the CDR3 reads TGTGCCAGCAGGTACCAAGAAACCCAGTACTTC. Its protein is CASRYQETQYF.

This clonotype was recorded only once. This sequence joins TRBV19 and TRBJ1-1; no reliable D call. With 7 bases removed from V and 2 bases from J, the gap between germline ends came to 11 bases. Germline-derived CDR1 and CDR2 are LNHDA and SQIVND (reference sequence). This CDR3 comprises 13 residues. This CDR3 is CASTQRANTEAFF. CDR3 DNA sequence: TGTGCCAGTACCCAGAGGGCAAACACTGAAGCTTTCTTT.

This clonotype was found a few times. The rearrangement joins TRBV3-1 to TRBJ1-2; tentative D call: TRBD1 (6 bases). Germline CDR1 reads LGHDT; CDR2 reads YNNKEL (reference sequence). The CDR3 is 13 amino acids. Trimming left V 4 bases short and J 4 bases short, with 10 bases between. In DNA, the CDR3 is TGTGCCAGCAGCCTGGACAGTCCCTATGGCTACACCTTC. This sequence encodes CASSLDSPYGYTF.

The chain couples TRBV27 to TRBJ1-1; no firm D call. This CDR3 has 14 amino acids. V lost 3 bases, J lost 5 bases, and 13 bases lay in between. Germline lookup yields CDR1 MNHEY and CDR2 SMNVEV (reference sequence). The CDR3 bases are TGTGCCAGCAGTTTGGGTGTTCTGGGGACTGAAGCTTTCTTT. This encodes CASSLGVLGTEAFF.

There are many counts of this clonotype. This chain connects TRBV28 to TRBJ2-5; D uncertain. The V end was cut by 5 bases, the J end by 5 bases, with 6 bases between. The germline CDR1 and CDR2 sequences are MDHEN and SYDVKM. The CDR3 contains 11 residues. The CDR3 here is CASSPLETQYF. The CDR3 region has the DNA TGTGCCAGCAGTCCGCTGGAGACCCAGTACTTC. The complete variable domain, with remaining parts taken from reference TRBV28 and TRBJ2-5, reads DVKVTQSSRYLVKRTGEKVFLECVQDMDHENMFWYRQDPGLGLRLIYFSYDVKMKEKGDIPEGYSVSREKKERFSLILESASTNQTSMYLCASSPLETQYFGPGTRLLVL.

This clonotype was recorded at least ten times. The V gene is TRBV24-1, the J gene TRBJ2-5; the D gene could be TRBD1 or TRBD2 (5 bases each). V was clipped by 7 bases and J by 3 bases, with 11 bases between them. Germline V gene sequence: CDR1 KGHDR, CDR2 SFDVKD. CDR3 size: 13 residues. CDR3: CATSDGTKETQYF. The CDR3, as DNA: TGTGCCACCAGCGACGGGACGAAAGAGACCCAGTACTTC.

The chain couples TRBV6-1 to TRBJ1-1; the D is unclear. This CDR3 spans 14 amino acids. Per germline, CDR1 MNHNS and CDR2 SASEGT. Trimming cost V 10 bases and J 0 bases, with 15 bases left between them. The CDR3 DNA is TGTGCCACCAGGAGGGTCGGGCTGAACACTGAAGCTTTCTTT. This codes for CATRRVGLNTEAFF.

The rearrangement joins TRBV19 to TRBJ1-5, with no clear D. V lost 1 base, J lost 4 bases, and 11 bases lay in between. In germline, CDR1 is LNHDA, CDR2 SQIVND (reference sequence). There are 15 residues in the CDR3. The CDR3: CASSIGGSPNQPQHF. CDR3 coding DNA: TGTGCCAGTAGTATAGGCGGCAGTCCTAATCAGCCCCAGCATTTT.

The chain has TRBV6-5 and TRBJ2-2, with 7 positions matching TRBD2. CDR1 MNHEY and CDR2 SVGAGI come from the germline V gene. Trimming cost V 2 bases and J 5 bases; bases outside gene matches: 5. The CDR3 consists of 15 residues. The CDR3 DNA sequence: TGTGCCAGCAGTTACGAAGCGGGACGGACCGGGGAGCTGTTTTTT. Its translation is CASSYEAGRTGELFF.

The rearrangement joins TRBV7-9 to TRBJ1-1; possibly TRBD1 for D (5 bases). Looked up from germline, CDR1 is SEHNR and CDR2 is FQNEAQ (reference sequence). The CDR3 is 13 residues long. The V end lost 5 bases, the J end lost 4 bases, and 11 bases lay between the germline ends. CDR3 coding DNA: TGTGCCAGCAGCCTACAGGTAGGCACTGAAGCTTTCTTT. Translating it yields CASSLQVGTEAFF.

The chain joins TRBV20-1 to TRBJ1-2; tentatively, D is TRBD1 (5 bases). The CDR3 is 15 amino acids. V was cut by 3 bases and J by 4 bases, with 18 bases left in between. The V gene's germline CDR1 is DFQATT and CDR2 SNEGSKA (reference sequence). In DNA, the CDR3 is TGCAGTGCTAGCGAAGGGGCAAACCTTGGCTATGGCTACACCTTC. It encodes CSASEGANLGYGYTF.

This clonotype was seen a handful of times. J is TRBJ1-5 and V is TRBV30; possibly TRBD1 for D (5 bases). This CDR3 has 17 amino acids. The germline gives CDR1 GTSNPN, CDR2 SVGIG (reference sequence). Trimming removed 0 bases from V and 1 base from J, with 16 bases in between. The CDR3 coding sequence is TGTGCCTGGAGTGTAGGGGCCAGGGCTGGGAGCAATCAGCCCCAGCATTTT. It is translated as CAWSVGARAGSNQPQHF. The full variable domain, with the rest looked up from reference TRBV30 and TRBJ1-5, is SQTIHQWPATLVQPVGSPLSLECTVEGTSNPNLYWYRQAAGRGLQLLFYSVGIGQISSEVPQNLSASRPQDRQFILSSKKLLLSDSGFYLCAWSVGARAGSNQPQHFGDGTRLSIL.

This chain joins TRBV12-3 or TRBV12-4 and TRBJ1-4; D may be TRBD1 (5 bases). V lost 5 bases to trimming and J lost 7 bases, with 11 bases between them. There are 13 residues in the CDR3. Here the CDR3 reads CASSQGLFEKLFF. As DNA, the CDR3 is TGTGCCAGCAGTCAGGGACTGTTTGAAAAACTGTTTTTT.

This clonotype was counted ten times or more. J is TRBJ1-4 and V is TRBV13; no clear D gene. V gave up 7 bases and J gave up 7 bases, with 16 bases separating them. Germline V gene lookup returns CDR1 PRHDT and CDR2 FYEKMQ (reference sequence). This CDR3 spans 14 amino acids. The CDR3 DNA is TGTGCCAGCACCCGTACGGGTCGAGGTGAAAAACTGTTTTTT. This gives the protein CASTRTGRGEKLFF.

This clonotype occurred many times. V gene TRBV28 combines with J gene TRBJ2-7; 7 bases fit TRBD2. The trim removed 1 base at V and 6 bases at J, leaving 9 bases unmatched. This CDR3 comprises 15 residues. The germline V gene has CDR1 MDHEN and CDR2 SYDVKM. The CDR3 loop is CASSLSGGIGREQYF. DNA of the CDR3: TGTGCCAGCAGTTTATCGGGGGGAATCGGGCGCGAGCAGTACTTC. The variable domain in full, completed from reference TRBV28 and TRBJ2-7, reads DVKVTQSSRYLVKRTGEKVFLECVQDMDHENMFWYRQDPGLGLRLIYFSYDVKMKEKGDIPEGYSVSREKKERFSLILESASTNQTSMYLCASSLSGGIGREQYFGPGTRLTVT.

The table lists this clonotype with a few counts. CDR3: CASSERGPNTGELFF. In DNA, the CDR3 is TGTGCCAGCAGTGAACGAGGTCCGAACACCGGGGAGCTGTTTTTT. This chain connects TRBV6-1 to TRBJ2-2; D gene uncertain. The V and J ends lost 2 bases and 0 bases respectively, with 7 bases between them. The CDR3 is made up of 15 amino acids. Per germline, CDR1 MNHNS and CDR2 SASEGT.

The rearrangement uses TRBV2 and TRBJ1-2; 9 bases are a match to TRBD1. Germline V gene sequence: CDR1 SNHLY, CDR2 FYNNEI. After removal of 6 bases from V and 3 bases from J, the junction contained 11 bases not matched to a gene. The CDR3 has 16 residues. CDR3 in amino acids: CASRKTGDRADYGYTF. In DNA, the CDR3 is TGTGCCAGCAGGAAGACTGGGGACAGGGCGGACTATGGCTACACCTTC.

The chain couples TRBV7-2 to TRBJ1-1; no reliable D call. V lost 3 bases and J lost 8, with 13 bases in between. Per the germline V gene, CDR1 is SGHTA and CDR2 is FQGNSA. This CDR3 comprises 13 residues. The DNA for the CDR3 is TGTGCCAGCAGCTTGCCCCTCGACGTCGAAGCTTTCTTT. Protein: CASSLPLDVEAFF.

This chain joins TRBV5-5 and TRBJ2-7, with 8 nucleotides matching TRBD2. CDR3 length: 14 residues. J lost 3 bases, V lost 2 bases, and 4 bases had no gene match. The germline V gene encodes CDR1 SGHKS and CDR2 YYEKEE (reference sequence). CDR3 nucleotides: TGTGCCAGCAGCTTTTACGGGGGGGACTACGAGCAGTACTTC. Its protein product is CASSFYGGDYEQYF. Based on the CDR3 plus reference TRBV5-5 and TRBJ2-7, the full variable domain is DAGVTQSPTHLIKTRGQQVTLRCSPISGHKSVSWYQQVLGQGPQFIFQYYEKEERGRGNFPDRFSARQFPNYSSELNVNALLLGDSALYLCASSFYGGDYEQYFGPGTRLTVT.

The chain joins TRBV6-1 to TRBJ1-6; D may be TRBD1 (6 bases). Trimming stripped 11 bases from V and 3 bases from J, with 20 bases between. Germline V lookup: CDR1 MNHNS, CDR2 SASEGT. The length of the CDR3 is 16 residues. The CDR3 DNA reads as TGTGCCTCCTCCCGATCGGGACAAATCTATAATTCACCCCTCCACTTT. Its protein product is CASSRSGQIYNSPLHF.

The rearrangement uses TRBV11-2 and TRBJ2-5; no definite D call. Germline V gene sequence: CDR1 SGHAT, CDR2 FQNNGV. The V gene lost 6 bases and the J gene lost 7 bases, with 21 bases spanning the gap. The CDR3 loop spans 15 amino acids. The CDR3 sequence: CASSFGVSSSGTQYF. The CDR3 nucleotides read TGTGCCAGCAGTTTTGGAGTCTCGTCCTCCGGGACCCAGTACTTC.

This clonotype turned up a few times. This chain uses TRBV7-9 with TRBJ2-5, with 8 bases identical to TRBD1. CDR1 SEHNR and CDR2 FQNEAQ come from the germline V gene (reference sequence). V was clipped by 5 bases and J by 5 bases; unmatched bases: 4. This CDR3 contains 13 residues. This chain's CDR3 is CASSPDRDETQYF. The DNA for the CDR3 is TGTGCCAGCAGCCCGGACAGGGATGAGACCCAGTACTTC.